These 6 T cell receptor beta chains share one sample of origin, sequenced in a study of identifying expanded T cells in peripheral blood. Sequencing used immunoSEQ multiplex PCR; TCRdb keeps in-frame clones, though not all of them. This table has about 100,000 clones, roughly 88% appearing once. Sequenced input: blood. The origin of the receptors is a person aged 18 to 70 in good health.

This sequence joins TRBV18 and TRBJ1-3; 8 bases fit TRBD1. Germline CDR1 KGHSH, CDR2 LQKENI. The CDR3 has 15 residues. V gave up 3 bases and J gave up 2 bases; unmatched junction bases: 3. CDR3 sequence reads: CASSPTGETGNTIYF. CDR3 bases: TGTGCCAGCTCACCGACAGGGGAGACTGGAAACACCATATATTTT.

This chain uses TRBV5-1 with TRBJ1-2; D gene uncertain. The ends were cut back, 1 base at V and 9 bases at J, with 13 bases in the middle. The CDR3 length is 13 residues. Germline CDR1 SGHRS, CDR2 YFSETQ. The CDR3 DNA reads TGCGCCAGCAGCTTGTCCCCCTCGGGCAGCTACACCTTC. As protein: CASSLSPSGSYTF.

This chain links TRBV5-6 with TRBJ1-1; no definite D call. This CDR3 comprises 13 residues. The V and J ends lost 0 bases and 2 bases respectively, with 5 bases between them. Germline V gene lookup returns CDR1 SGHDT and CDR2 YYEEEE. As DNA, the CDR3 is TGTGCCAGCAGCTTGGAAAGAAACACTGAAGCTTTCTTT. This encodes CASSLERNTEAFF.

Written as DNA, the CDR3 is TGTGCCAGCAGCTTAGGGCTAGCGGGGGCCAACACGGGAACGCAGTATTTT. Amino acid sequence: CASSLGLAGANTGTQYF. V and J are TRBV7-3 and TRBJ2-3; TRBD2 matches 10 bases. CDR1 is SGHTA and CDR2 is FQGTGA in the germline V gene. The CDR3 extends over 17 amino acids. Unmatched junction bases numbered 14, after V lost 2 bases and J lost 9 bases.

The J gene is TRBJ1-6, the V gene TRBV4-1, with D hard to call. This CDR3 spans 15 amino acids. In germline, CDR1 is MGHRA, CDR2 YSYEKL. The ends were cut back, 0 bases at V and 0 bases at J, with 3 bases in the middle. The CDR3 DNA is TGCGCCAGCAGCCAAGACATCTCCTATAATTCACCCCTCCACTTT. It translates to CASSQDISYNSPLHF.

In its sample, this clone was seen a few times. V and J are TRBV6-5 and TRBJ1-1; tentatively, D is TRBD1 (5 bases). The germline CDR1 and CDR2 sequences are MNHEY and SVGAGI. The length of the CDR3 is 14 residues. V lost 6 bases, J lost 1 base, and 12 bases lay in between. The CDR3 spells CASRRDGSNTEAFF. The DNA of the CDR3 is TGTGCCAGCAGGCGGGACGGTTCGAACACTGAAGCTTTCTTT.